This TCR beta chain originates from a study of cytomegalovirus exposure and HLA in healthy donors. This clone was found a few times. What it binds is not known. Study-level findings and limits: Later on, a genetic analysis was performed. It linked a missense variant in DCLRE1C with V- and J-gene trimming of TCR beta.

In the PCR, 60 Vbeta and 13 Jbeta primers were used. Generated by immunoSEQ multiplex PCR, the TCRdb table keeps only in-frame clones and is missing some. Among 100,000 to 150,000 clones listed, roughly 8.3% were seen once. This CDR3 spans 15 amino acids. Deletions cut 2 bases from V and 6 bases from J, with 16 bases between. The germline V gene encodes CDR1 MNHEY and CDR2 SVGAGI. The chain carries TRBV6-5 and TRBJ1-1; perhaps TRBD1 as D (6 bases). The sequenced sample was PBMCs. The sequence derives from a man in his forties or fifties in good health and CMV-seronegative. The DNA for the CDR3 is TGTGCCAGCAGTTACCGGTCCTATGCAGGGGCTGAAGCTTTCTTT. Amino acid sequence: CASSYRSYAGAEAFF.